This T cell receptor (beta chain) was observed in a study of T cell changes during pregnancy in multiple sclerosis. CDR3 length: 15 residues. CDR1 is LNHDA and CDR2 is SQIVND in the germline V gene (reference sequence). Deletions cut 6 bases from V and 3 bases from J, with 15 bases between. Data came from immunoSEQ multiplex PCR; TCRdb stores just in-frame clones and leaves some out. The sample lists around 63,000 clones; approximately 90% were seen once. This rearrangement joins TRBV19 to TRBJ1-5, with D tentatively TRBD1 (6 bases). The source is a female donor with multiple sclerosis, enrolled in a pregnancy study. Sequencing used peripheral blood, obtained after pregnancy. The CDR3 bases are TGTGCCAGTAGGCGACAGGCGATCACCAATCAGCCCCAGCATTTT. Protein: CASRRQAITNQPQHF. Using reference TRBV19 and TRBJ1-5 for the parts outside the CDR3, the full variable domain is DGGITQSPKYLFRKEGQNVTLSCEQNLNHDAMYWYRQDPGQGLRLIYYSQIVNDFQKGDIAEGYSVSREKKESFPLTVTSAQKNPTAFYLCASRRQAITNQPQHFGDGTRLSIL.